The rows below give T cell receptor beta chains drawn from one sample of a study of blood T cell repertoires in COVID-19. This table comes from immunoSEQ multiplex PCR, and its TCRdb copy is limited to in-frame clones, with some not included. The table has over 85,000 clones, nearly 90% seen once. Sequencing was carried out using peripheral blood. The source of these receptors is a human donor in a cohort sampled during active COVID-19. CDR3s include the opening cysteine and the closing phenylalanine or tryptophan.

v_call: TRBV5-4; j_call: TRBJ1-2; cdr3_aa: CASSPRQGNYGYTF
v_call: TRBV7-3; j_call: TRBJ2-3; cdr3_aa: CASSLRDRLTDTQYF
v_call: TRBV29-1; j_call: TRBJ2-7; cdr3_aa: CSVGQGAREQYF
v_call: TRBV3-1/TRBV3-2; j_call: TRBJ2-5; cdr3_aa: CASSQPSDRLEVTQYF
v_call: TRBV2; j_call: TRBJ2-7; cdr3_aa: CASRVGQGNNEQYF
v_call: TRBV7-2; j_call: TRBJ2-3; cdr3_aa: CASSLVSLDTQYF
v_call: TRBV18; j_call: TRBJ1-3; cdr3_aa: CASSPREDTIYF
v_call: TRBV7-9; j_call: TRBJ2-7; cdr3_aa: CASSLGGDTAYEQYF
v_call: TRBV5-4; j_call: TRBJ1-4; cdr3_aa: CASSFSVATNEKLFF
v_call: TRBV7-6; j_call: TRBJ2-5; cdr3_aa: CASSPGQGDSWYQETQYF
v_call: TRBV6-5; j_call: TRBJ1-5; cdr3_aa: CASTGAFEPQHF
v_call: TRBV9; j_call: TRBJ1-1; cdr3_aa: CASSVGGQGDAFF
v_call: TRBV5-1; j_call: TRBJ1-6; cdr3_aa: CASSLDRGTGSSPLHF
v_call: TRBV10-3; j_call: TRBJ1-3; cdr3_aa: CAISGTRGGNTIYF
v_call: TRBV28; j_call: TRBJ2-1; cdr3_aa: CASSSWTSGGDSSYNEQFF
v_call: TRBV5-1; j_call: TRBJ1-1; cdr3_aa: CASSSYSGTGMTEAFF
v_call: TRBV19; j_call: TRBJ2-3; cdr3_aa: CASSIAGTSTDTQYF
v_call: TRBV11-3; j_call: TRBJ2-5; cdr3_aa: CASSSGPGGTETQYF
v_call: TRBV6-5; j_call: TRBJ1-5; cdr3_aa: CASRGDRASQPQHF
v_call: TRBV3-1/TRBV3-2; j_call: TRBJ1-4; cdr3_aa: CASSPPRTGAKEKLFF
v_call: TRBV6-5; j_call: TRBJ2-2; cdr3_aa: CASSYSRDTGELFF
v_call: TRBV7-3; j_call: TRBJ2-3; cdr3_aa: CASSPQAGFSTDTQYF
v_call: TRBV2; j_call: TRBJ1-2; cdr3_aa: CASSADSIIRGYTF
v_call: TRBV7-3; j_call: TRBJ2-1; cdr3_aa: CASSLNTGGKDEQFF
v_call: TRBV13; j_call: TRBJ1-3; cdr3_aa: CASSYRGETSGNTIYF
v_call: TRBV29-1; j_call: TRBJ2-1; cdr3_aa: CSVLGQVTGDNEQFF
v_call: TRBV6-2/TRBV6-3; j_call: TRBJ2-7; cdr3_aa: CASSPLGQVYEQYF
v_call: TRBV5-1; j_call: TRBJ1-3; cdr3_aa: CASSLAGTADISGNTIYF
v_call: TRBV9; j_call: TRBJ2-5; cdr3_aa: CASSPIGGTMAKTQYF
v_call: TRBV12-3/TRBV12-4; j_call: TRBJ1-5; cdr3_aa: CASSQGYNQPQHF
v_call: TRBV19; j_call: TRBJ1-2; cdr3_aa: CASSPTLRVRSNYGYTF
v_call: TRBV21-1; j_call: TRBJ1-2; cdr3_aa: CASFKWGATGYTF
v_call: TRBV12-3/TRBV12-4; j_call: TRBJ2-5; cdr3_aa: CASRTSSQETQYF
v_call: TRBV7-9; j_call: TRBJ2-5; cdr3_aa: CASSSAANQETQYF
v_call: TRBV5-1; j_call: TRBJ2-4; cdr3_aa: CASSLGGDAKNIQYF
v_call: TRBV30; j_call: TRBJ1-1; cdr3_aa: CAWSPEFTEAFF
v_call: TRBV7-2; j_call: TRBJ2-2; cdr3_aa: CASSNPHRLRGELFF
v_call: TRBV5-1; j_call: TRBJ1-2; cdr3_aa: CASSPLGQGLYGYTF
v_call: TRBV7-8; j_call: TRBJ1-1; cdr3_aa: CASSLAGGLVITEAFF
v_call: TRBV27; j_call: TRBJ2-3; cdr3_aa: CASRRDGDRGLSLQYF
v_call: TRBV29-1; j_call: TRBJ2-1; cdr3_aa: CSVVLAGNEQFF
v_call: TRBV10-1; j_call: TRBJ2-3; cdr3_aa: CASSAINTDTQYF
v_call: TRBV5-4; j_call: TRBJ1-2; cdr3_aa: CASSLRDRGSYGYTF
v_call: TRBV9; j_call: TRBJ2-3; cdr3_aa: CASSPRRLTDTQYF
v_call: TRBV27; j_call: TRBJ1-5; cdr3_aa: CASRLDWYQPQHF
v_call: TRBV5-4; j_call: TRBJ2-7; cdr3_aa: CASSPERRGDSYEQYF
v_call: TRBV30; j_call: TRBJ1-2; cdr3_aa: CAWSPNLRGGYTF
v_call: TRBV3-1/TRBV3-2; j_call: TRBJ2-7; cdr3_aa: CASSQDSGDEQYF